Shown below are 29 T cell receptor beta chains from a single sample sequenced in a study of beta chain features in type 1 diabetes. Expressed TCRB transcripts got sequenced, as all isolated RNA was reverse transcribed. Sequencing was performed with immunoSEQ multiplex PCR; in TCRdb, only in-frame clones are kept and a portion is missing. The repertoire consists of some 100,000 clones, with 30% to 40% occurring once and the leading ten covering about 0.07%. Sequenced sample: stem cell memory CD4+ T cells from blood. The receptors derive from a young woman in good health.

This chain joins TRBV11-2 and TRBJ1-1, with 9 positions matching TRBD1. With V trimmed by 8 bases and J by 1 base, 5 bases remained unmatched. The germline gives CDR1 SGHAT, CDR2 FQNNGV. The length of the CDR3 is 14 residues. CDR3 nucleotide sequence: TGTGCCAGCTCCCCGGACAGGGGGAACACTGAAGCTTTCTTT. Amino acids: CASSPDRGNTEAFF. Looking up the rest from reference TRBV11-2 and TRBJ1-1 gives the full variable domain: EAGVAQSPRYKIIEKRQSVAFWCNPISGHATLYWYQQILGQGPKLLIQFQNNGVVDDSQLPKDRFSAERLKGVDSTLKIQPAKLEDSAVYLCASSPDRGNTEAFFGQGTRLTVV.

The rearrangement uses TRBV5-1 and TRBJ1-4, with D possibly matching TRBD1 (6 bases). The V gene's germline CDR1 is SGHRS and CDR2 YFSETQ. V was trimmed by 0 bases and J by 8 bases, leaving 11 bases between them. CDR3 length equals 14 residues. The CDR3 DNA reads TGCGCCAGCAGCTTGGAGGGGGTACGGGAAAAACTGTTTTTT. This gives the protein CASSLEGVREKLFF. The full variable domain, in which reference TRBV5-1 and TRBJ1-4 provide the parts outside the CDR3, is KAGVTQTPRYLIKTRGQQVTLSCSPISGHRSVSWYQQTPGQGLQFLFEYFSETQRNKGNFPGRFSGRQFSNSRSEMNVSTLELGDSALYLCASSLEGVREKLFFGSGTQLSVL.

This clone turned up a few times. The chain employs TRBV6-5 and TRBJ2-1, with a possible D match to TRBD2 (6 bases). Germline-derived CDR1 and CDR2 are MNHEY and SVGAGI. The CDR3 is 15 amino acids. V lost 0 bases to trimming and J lost 11 bases, with 17 bases between them. This CDR3 reads CASSYSKIPSGQQFF. CDR3 bases: TGTGCCAGCAGTTACTCGAAAATTCCCAGCGGGCAGCAGTTCTTC.

This clone was found a few times. The genes are TRBV7-9 and TRBJ2-7, with TRBD1 identical over 9 bases. CDR1 is SEHNR, CDR2 FQNEAQ, per germline (reference sequence). V shed 1 base, J shed 5 bases, and the junction held 6 bases outside the gene matches. The CDR3 length is 15 residues. This CDR3 reads CASSLDRTGVDEQYF. In nucleotides, the CDR3 is TGTGCCAGCAGCTTAGATAGGACAGGGGTCGACGAGCAGTACTTC.

The J gene is TRBJ1-1, the V gene TRBV5-6, with TRBD1 identical over 8 bases. Germline V gene lookup returns CDR1 SGHDT and CDR2 YYEEEE. This CDR3 has 15 residues. Unmatched junction bases numbered 3, after V lost 1 base and J lost 1 base. In DNA, the CDR3 is TGTGCCAGCAGCTTGTACGGGACAGGGAACACTGAAGCTTTCTTT. Amino acid sequence: CASSLYGTGNTEAFF.

A word on this clone: Compared with germline, one end of the junction differs, possibly owing to a read error. The chain links TRBV5-6 to TRBJ2-1, with D uncertain. Germline V gene lookup returns CDR1 SGHDT and CDR2 YYEEEE. The CDR3 consists of 12 residues. CDR3 residues: CANSFLVNEQFF. The CDR3 region has the DNA TGTGCCAACAGCTTCCTAGTGAATGAGCAGTTCTTC.

Only a few counts were recorded for this clone. The chain is built from TRBV6-5 and TRBJ2-3, with 10 positions matching TRBD2. The CDR3 has 15 residues. Trimming at V came to 3 bases and at J to 4 bases, leaving 4 bases not matched to a gene. Germline V lookup: CDR1 MNHEY, CDR2 SVGAGI. The CDR3 DNA is TGTGCCAGCAGTTATAGCGGGAGGAGCCCAGATACGCAGTATTTT. This encodes CASSYSGRSPDTQYF.

The chain carries TRBV13 and TRBJ2-2, with D perhaps matching TRBD1 (5 bases). The CDR3 has 17 residues. The V end was cut by 1 base, the J end by 1 base, with 13 bases between. Germline CDR1 and CDR2: PRHDT and FYEKMQ (reference sequence). The CDR3 loop reads CASSLVRQGKNTGELFF. DNA for the CDR3: TGTGCCAGCAGCTTAGTGCGCCAGGGAAAGAACACCGGGGAGCTGTTTTTT.

This clone was seen a handful of times. J is TRBJ2-5 and V is TRBV18; maybe TRBD2 (6 bases). This CDR3 is built from 14 residues. V dropped 4 bases and J dropped 3 bases, with 12 bases sitting between them. Germline V gene sequence: CDR1 KGHSH, CDR2 LQKENI. The CDR3 DNA reads as TGTGCCAGCTCACTACGGGGGTTCAAAGAGACCCAGTACTTC. It codes for CASSLRGFKETQYF.

The CDR3 DNA reads as TGTGCCAGTAGTCCGCCGGGAGAACTGGGCTACACCTTC. Protein sequence: CASSPPGELGYTF. The chain employs TRBV19 and TRBJ1-2, with unresolved D. The germline V gene encodes CDR1 LNHDA and CDR2 SQIVND (reference sequence). V was trimmed by 5 bases and J by 8 bases, leaving 15 bases between them. The CDR3 has 13 amino acids.

The rearrangement joins TRBV19 to TRBJ2-3; 9 bases map to TRBD2. The V gene end was trimmed by 9 bases and the J gene end by 10 bases; junction bases not matched to a gene: 14. Germline V lookup: CDR1 LNHDA, CDR2 SQIVND (reference sequence). There are 14 residues in the CDR3. The DNA for the CDR3 is TGTGCCAGCGCCACTAGCGGGTCATTCGATGCGCAGTATTTT. Protein sequence: CASATSGSFDAQYF.

This clone was detected only a few times. The junction departs from germline at one end; a sequencing error may be responsible. This sequence joins TRBV28 and TRBJ2-1, with 9 positions matching TRBD2. Germline CDR1 is MDHEN and CDR2 is SYDVKM. This CDR3 region has 17 residues. CDR3: CASTLNGPSGIYSEQFF. DNA for the CDR3: TGTGCCAGCACACTTAACGGGCCTAGCGGGATTTACAGTGAGCAGTTCTTC. Full variable domain (missing parts from reference TRBV28 and TRBJ2-1): DVKVTQSSRYLVKRTGEKVFLECVQDMDHENMFWYRQDPGLGLRLIYFSYDVKMKEKGDIPEGYSVSREKKERFSLILESASTNQTSMYLCASTLNGPSGIYSEQFFGPGTRLTVL.

In nucleotides, the CDR3 is TGTGCCAGCAGCACACCGGGACAGGGTTCTCTTGGGTATGGCTACACCTTC. It specifies CASSTPGQGSLGYGYTF. The chain combines TRBV11-2 with TRBJ1-2; 9 bases are shared with TRBD1. CDR3 length: 17 residues. The junction had 15 bases not matched to a gene; V was cut back by 5 bases and J by 5 bases. Germline V gene sequence: CDR1 SGHAT, CDR2 FQNNGV.

The chain carries TRBV28 and TRBJ2-4, with a tentative D call TRBD1 (6 bases). V lost 1 base to trimming and J lost 2 bases, with 12 bases between them. Germline CDR1 is MDHEN and CDR2 is SYDVKM. This CDR3 is built from 16 residues. The chain's CDR3 is CASSLSATGTKNIQYF. CDR3 sequence (DNA): TGTGCCAGCAGTTTATCGGCCACAGGGACCAAAAACATTCAGTACTTC.

The chain joins TRBV7-9 to TRBJ2-1; 8 bases fit TRBD2. Germline CDR1 is SEHNR and CDR2 is FQNEAQ (reference sequence). The CDR3 spans 17 residues. V gave up 5 bases and J gave up 5 bases; unmatched junction bases: 14. The CDR3 DNA reads TGTGCCAGCAGCCCACGTAACGGCGGGAGGTTTAACAATGAGCAGTTCTTC. Protein product: CASSPRNGGRFNNEQFF.

This clone occurred once. The V gene is TRBV29-1, the J gene TRBJ2-7; 8 nucleotides match TRBD1. J was trimmed by 4 bases and V by 4 bases; bases with no gene match: 9. The CDR3 is made up of 14 amino acids. Germline loops: CDR1 SQVTM, CDR2 ANQGSEA. CDR3 sequence (DNA): TGCAGCGTTGCAGGGGGCGCGGGTTTGTACGAGCAGTACTTC. The encoded protein is CSVAGGAGLYEQYF.

This clone was seen a handful of times. The chain links TRBV28 to TRBJ2-6, with 9 positions matching TRBD1. V shed 2 bases, J shed 0 bases, and the junction held 8 bases outside the gene matches. The CDR3 consists of 19 residues. Germline values: CDR1 MDHEN, CDR2 SYDVKM. CDR3 loop: CASSLRAYRGPSGANVLTF. CDR3 sequence (DNA): TGTGCCAGCAGTTTACGGGCGTACAGGGGGCCCTCTGGGGCCAACGTCCTGACTTTC.

The chain recombines TRBV5-1 with TRBJ2-1; D might be TRBD2 (6 bases). V was cut by 4 bases and J by 2 bases, with 13 bases left in between. Germline V CDR1 and CDR2: SGHRS, YFSETQ. The CDR3 spans 15 residues. CDR3 sequence: CASSRGTATYNEQFF. For the CDR3, the DNA is TGCGCCAGCAGCCGCGGGACTGCGACCTACAATGAGCAGTTCTTC.

The chain combines TRBV5-1 with TRBJ1-5; D remains ambiguous. Trimming removed 3 bases at V and 7 bases at J, with 11 bases between. CDR3 length equals 13 residues. Germline V gene data show CDR1 as SGHRS and CDR2 as YFSETQ. DNA for the CDR3: TGCGCCAGCAGCTCCGAAGGCGGCCAGCCCCAGCATTTT. Encoded protein: CASSSEGGQPQHF.

The CDR3 DNA is TGTGCCAGCAGCAGGGACAGCCGAGCCTACGAGCAGTACTTC. Protein sequence: CASSRDSRAYEQYF. The rearrangement links TRBV6-5 to TRBJ2-7, with 7 bases aligning to TRBD1. The germline V gene encodes CDR1 MNHEY and CDR2 SVGAGI. The J segment lost 2 bases and the V segment lost 6 bases, leaving 7 bases of the junction unmatched. The CDR3 has 14 residues.

The V and J genes are TRBV4-2 and TRBJ2-5; TRBD2 matches 7 bases. CDR3 length: 15 residues. The V gene's germline CDR1 is LGHNA and CDR2 YNFKEQ. V trimming: 1 base; J trimming: 1 base; junction bases outside the gene matches: 3. CDR3 residues: CASSQAGLLQETQYF. CDR3 in DNA: TGTGCCAGCAGCCAAGCGGGACTACTCCAAGAGACCCAGTACTTC.

J is TRBJ2-3 and V is TRBV30; no reliable D call. Trimming removed 2 bases from V and 1 base from J, with 4 bases in between. In germline, CDR1 is GTSNPN, CDR2 SVGIG (reference sequence). This CDR3 region has 12 residues. CDR3 sequence: CAWSRGTDTQYF. The CDR3 bases are TGTGCCTGGAGTCGTGGCACAGATACGCAGTATTTT. Filled out from reference TRBV30 and TRBJ2-3, the complete variable domain reads SQTIHQWPATLVQPVGSPLSLECTVEGTSNPNLYWYRQAAGRGLQLLFYSVGIGQISSEVPQNLSASRPQDRQFILSSKKLLLSDSGFYLCAWSRGTDTQYFGPGTRLTVL.

The chain has TRBV29-1 and TRBJ1-4; unclear D gene. Per the germline V gene, CDR1 is SQVTM and CDR2 is ANQGSEA. There are 13 residues in the CDR3. V lost 6 bases and J 4 bases, leaving 12 bases between the germline ends. CDR3: CSVGWGGNEKLFF. The CDR3 DNA is TGCAGCGTGGGCTGGGGAGGTAATGAAAAACTGTTTTTT.

The genes are TRBV6-6 and TRBJ2-3; TRBD2 is a possible D gene (7 bases). Per the germline V gene, CDR1 is MNHNY and CDR2 is SVGAGI (reference sequence). V lost 10 bases, J lost 4 bases, and 9 bases lay in between. This CDR3 has 11 residues. CDR3 DNA sequence: TGTGCCACCGGGGGGCCAGATACGCAGTATTTT. Translation: CATGGPDTQYF.

This clone has only a few counts. The chain uses TRBV28 and TRBJ2-7; 7 bases fit TRBD1. The CDR3 is 13 residues long. Germline assignment: CDR1 MDHEN and CDR2 SYDVKM. V was pared by 7 bases and J by 1 base, with 4 bases of the junction left unmatched. This chain's CDR3 is CASIGQASYEQYF. The CDR3 DNA reads as TGTGCCAGCATCGGACAGGCTTCCTACGAGCAGTACTTC.

This clone appeared a single time. J is TRBJ1-5 and V is TRBV6-1, with TRBD1 matching 9 bases. CDR1 is MNHNS, CDR2 SASEGT, per germline. The CDR3 consists of 13 residues. V lost 4 bases and J lost 7; bases outside the gene matches: 2. In DNA form, the CDR3 reads TGTGCCAGCAGTGGACAGGGGGAACAGCCCCAGCATTTT. Its translation is CASSGQGEQPQHF.

The chain couples TRBV18 to TRBJ1-4; D is undetermined. The CDR3 contains 14 residues. V shed 3 bases and J shed 3 bases, with 8 bases lying between them. CDR1 and CDR2 from the germline V gene are KGHSH and LQKENI. CDR3 DNA: TGTGCCAGCTCACCCCTCCCGGCTAATGAAAAACTGTTTTTT. It translates to CASSPLPANEKLFF.

The J gene is TRBJ2-2, the V gene TRBV5-1; a weak D match, TRBD1 (6 bases). V lost 1 base, J lost 9 bases, and 10 bases lay in between. The CDR3 is 13 amino acids. Germline V gene lookup returns CDR1 SGHRS and CDR2 YFSETQ. The CDR3: CASSLPTGRELFF. CDR3 coding DNA: TGCGCCAGCAGCTTGCCCACAGGGCGGGAGCTGTTTTTT.

This clone has more than one count but fewer than ten. This sequence joins TRBV9 and TRBJ1-5, with 7 bases identical to TRBD1. The V gene's germline CDR1 is SGDLS and CDR2 YYNGEE. J was trimmed by 0 bases and V by 3 bases; bases with no gene match: 3. The CDR3 spans 15 residues. The CDR3 loop is CASSATGRSNQPQHF. CDR3 bases: TGTGCCAGCAGCGCGACAGGGCGTAGCAATCAGCCCCAGCATTTT.